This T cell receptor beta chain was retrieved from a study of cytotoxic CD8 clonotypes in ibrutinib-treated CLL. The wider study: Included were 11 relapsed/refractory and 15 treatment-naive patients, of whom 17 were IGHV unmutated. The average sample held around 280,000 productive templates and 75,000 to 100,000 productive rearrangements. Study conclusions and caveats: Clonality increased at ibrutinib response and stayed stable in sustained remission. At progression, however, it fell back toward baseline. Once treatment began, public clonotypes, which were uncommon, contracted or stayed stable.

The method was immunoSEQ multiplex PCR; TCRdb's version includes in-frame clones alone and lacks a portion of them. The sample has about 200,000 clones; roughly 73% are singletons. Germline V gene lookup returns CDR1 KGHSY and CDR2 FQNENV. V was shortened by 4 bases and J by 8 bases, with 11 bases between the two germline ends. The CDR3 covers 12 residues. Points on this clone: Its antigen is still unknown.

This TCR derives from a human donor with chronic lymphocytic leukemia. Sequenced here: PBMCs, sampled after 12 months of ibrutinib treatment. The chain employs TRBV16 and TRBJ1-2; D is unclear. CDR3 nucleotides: TGTGCCAGCAGCCCCCCTTTACGCGGCTACACCTTC. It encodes CASSPPLRGYTF.